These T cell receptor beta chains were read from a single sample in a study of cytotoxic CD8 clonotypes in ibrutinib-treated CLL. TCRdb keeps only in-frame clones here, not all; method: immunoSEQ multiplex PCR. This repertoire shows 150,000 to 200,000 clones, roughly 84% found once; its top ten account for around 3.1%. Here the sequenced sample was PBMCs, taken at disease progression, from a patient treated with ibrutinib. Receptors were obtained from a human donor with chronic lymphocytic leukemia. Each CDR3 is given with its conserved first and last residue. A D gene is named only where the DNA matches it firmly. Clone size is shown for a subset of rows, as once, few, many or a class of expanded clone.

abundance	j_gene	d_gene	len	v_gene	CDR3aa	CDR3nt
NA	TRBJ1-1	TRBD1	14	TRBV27	CATKGSRGDTEAFF	TGTGCCACCAAAGGGAGCAGGGGGGACACTGAAGCTTTCTTT
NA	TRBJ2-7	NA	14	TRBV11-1	CASSLEVGDYEQYF	TGTGCCAGCAGCTTAGAAGTCGGGGACTACGAGCAGTACTTC
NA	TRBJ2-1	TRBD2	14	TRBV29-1	CSVVSSGTYNEQFF	TGCAGCGTTGTCTCTAGCGGAACTTACAATGAGCAGTTCTTC
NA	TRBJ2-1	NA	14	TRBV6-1	CASSASNPYNEQFF	TGTGCCAGCAGTGCTAGTAACCCCTACAATGAGCAGTTCTTC
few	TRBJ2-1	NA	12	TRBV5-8	CASGYLEDEQFF	TGTGCCAGCGGATACCTGGAGGATGAGCAGTTCTTC
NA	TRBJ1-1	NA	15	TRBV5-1	CASSLGQLVNTEAFF	TGCGCCAGCAGCTTGGGACAGCTAGTGAACACTGAAGCTTTCTTT
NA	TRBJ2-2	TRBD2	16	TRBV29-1	CSVRPSGRAATGELFF	TGCAGCGTCCGCCCGAGCGGGAGGGCCGCCACCGGGGAGCTGTTTTTT
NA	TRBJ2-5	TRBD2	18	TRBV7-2	CASSLIFGLAGDKETQYF	TGTGCCAGCAGCTTAATATTTGGACTAGCGGGAGACAAAGAGACCCAGTACTTC
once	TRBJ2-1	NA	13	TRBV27	CASSFGGGNEQFF	TGTGCCAGCAGTTTTGGGGGCGGGAATGAGCAGTTCTTC
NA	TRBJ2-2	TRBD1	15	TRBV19	CASSMKTGGSGELFF	TGTGCCAGTAGTATGAAAACAGGGGGGTCCGGGGAGCTGTTTTTT
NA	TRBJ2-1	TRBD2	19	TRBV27	CASTQRLAGGTSSYNEQFF	TGTGCCAGCACCCAAAGACTAGCGGGAGGAACGAGCTCCTACAATGAGCAGTTCTTC
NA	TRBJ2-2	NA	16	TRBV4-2	CASSQDTAGNTGELFF	TGTGCCAGCAGCCAAGATACAGCGGGGAACACCGGGGAGCTGTTTTTT
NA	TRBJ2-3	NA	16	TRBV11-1	CASSLDPPGSTDTQYF	TGTGCCAGCAGCTTAGACCCCCCCGGTAGCACAGATACGCAGTATTTT
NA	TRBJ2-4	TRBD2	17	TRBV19	CASQGLAGSLAKNIQYF	TGTGCCAGCCAGGGACTAGCGGGCAGCTTAGCCAAAAACATTCAGTACTTC
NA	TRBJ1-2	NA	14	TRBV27	CASSWRRGDYGYTF	TGTGCCAGCAGTTGGCGACGGGGCGACTATGGCTACACCTTC
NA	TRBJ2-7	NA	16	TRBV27	CASSLLSGSRSYEQYF	TGTGCCAGCAGTTTGCTATCAGGGTCGCGCTCCTACGAGCAGTACTTC
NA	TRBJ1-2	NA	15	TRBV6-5	CASSFFGDSNYGYTF	TGTGCCAGCAGTTTTTTTGGCGACTCTAACTATGGCTACACCTTC
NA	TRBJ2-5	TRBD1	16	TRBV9	CASSFSDRGRQETQYF	TGTGCCAGCAGCTTCTCGGACAGGGGGCGTCAAGAGACCCAGTACTTC
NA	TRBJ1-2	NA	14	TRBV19	CASSTPEANYGYTF	TGTGCCAGTAGTACCCCTGAAGCTAACTATGGCTACACCTTC
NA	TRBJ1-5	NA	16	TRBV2	CVGRGPRQGVYQPQHF	TGTGTGGGCCGGGGACCGCGGCAAGGTGTCTATCAGCCCCAGCATTTT
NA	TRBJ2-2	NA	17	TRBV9	CASSESGGAVNTGELFF	TGTGCCAGCAGCGAGAGCGGCGGTGCCGTAAACACCGGGGAGCTGTTTTTT
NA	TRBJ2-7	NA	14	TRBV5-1	CASSWTPRGDEQYF	TGCGCCAGCAGCTGGACTCCGAGGGGGGACGAGCAGTACTTC
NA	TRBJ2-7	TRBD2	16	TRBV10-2	CASSESVAGGPHEQYF	TGCGCCAGCAGTGAGTCTGTTGCGGGAGGGCCGCACGAGCAGTACTTC
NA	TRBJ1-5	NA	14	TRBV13	CASSLGGAGQPQHF	TGTGCCAGCAGCTTAGGGGGGGCAGGTCAGCCCCAGCATTTT
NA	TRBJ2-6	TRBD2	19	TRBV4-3	CASSQVGTSPSSGANVLTF	TGCGCCAGCAGCCAAGTTGGGACTAGCCCCAGCTCTGGGGCCAACGTCCTGACTTTC
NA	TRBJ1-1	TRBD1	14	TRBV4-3	CASSATNRGETAFF	TGCGCCAGCAGCGCCACCAACAGGGGCGAGACGGCTTTCTTT
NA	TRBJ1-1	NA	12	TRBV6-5	CASSYSGGKAFF	TGTGCCAGCAGTTACTCTGGGGGGAAAGCTTTCTTT
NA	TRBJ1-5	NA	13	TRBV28	CASSFRANQPQHF	TGTGCCAGCAGTTTTCGGGCCAATCAGCCCCAGCATTTT
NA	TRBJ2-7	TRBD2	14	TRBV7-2	CASSGPGTRYEQYF	TGTGCCAGCAGCGGCCCCGGGACTAGATACGAGCAGTACTTC
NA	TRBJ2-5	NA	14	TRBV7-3	CASSLERVTETQYF	TGTGCCAGCAGCTTGGAAAGGGTCACAGAGACCCAGTACTTC
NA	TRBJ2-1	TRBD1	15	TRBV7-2	CASSPRDRDYNEQFF	TGTGCCAGCAGCCCTCGGGACAGGGACTACAATGAGCAGTTCTTC
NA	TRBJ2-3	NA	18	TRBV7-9	CASSLAGVATETTDTQYF	TGTGCCAGCAGCTTAGCTGGGGTCGCAACCGAAACCACAGATACGCAGTATTTT
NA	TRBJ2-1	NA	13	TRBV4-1	CASSQDPYNEQFF	TGCGCCAGCAGCCAAGATCCATACAATGAGCAGTTCTTC
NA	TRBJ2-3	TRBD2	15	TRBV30	CAWSRLAGVSDTQYF	TGTGCCTGGAGCCGCCTAGCGGGAGTATCAGATACGCAGTATTTT
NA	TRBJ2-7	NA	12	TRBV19	CASRDGSYEQYF	TGTGCCAGTAGGGACGGTTCCTACGAGCAGTACTTC
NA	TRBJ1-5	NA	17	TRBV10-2	CAFSQPPLQNRNQPQHF	TGCGCCTTCTCCCAACCCCCATTGCAGAATCGCAATCAGCCCCAGCATTTT
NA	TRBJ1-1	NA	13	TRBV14	CASSLSLNTEAFF	TGTGCCAGCAGCCTCTCCTTGAACACTGAAGCTTTCTTT
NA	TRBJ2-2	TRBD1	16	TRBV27	CASSLSGQGDVGELFF	TGTGCCAGCAGTTTATCAGGACAGGGGGATGTCGGGGAGCTGTTTTTT
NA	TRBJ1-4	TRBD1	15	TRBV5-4	CASSQDGTANEKLFF	TGTGCCAGCAGCCAGGACGGGACAGCTAATGAAAAACTGTTTTTT
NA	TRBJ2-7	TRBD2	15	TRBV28	CATNIPSGWAYEQYF	TGTGCCACAAACATCCCTAGCGGATGGGCCTACGAGCAGTACTTC
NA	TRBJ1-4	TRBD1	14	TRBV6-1	CASGRTGDNEKLFF	TGTGCCAGCGGTAGGACAGGGGATAATGAAAAACTGTTTTTT
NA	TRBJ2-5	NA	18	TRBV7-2	CASSSRVGGGSGLETQYF	TGTGCCAGCAGCTCCCGGGTAGGGGGAGGTTCGGGACTAGAGACCCAGTACTTC
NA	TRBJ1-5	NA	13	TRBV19	CASVDRYGWSQHF	TGTGCCAGTGTTGACAGGTACGGGTGGTCCCAGCATTTT
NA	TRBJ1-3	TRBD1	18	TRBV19	CASSHRDRGRVTGNTIYF	TGTGCCAGTAGTCACCGGGACAGGGGAAGAGTTACTGGAAACACCATATATTTT
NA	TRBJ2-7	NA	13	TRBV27	CASSLISSYEQYF	TGTGCCAGCAGTTTAATAAGCTCCTACGAGCAGTACTTC
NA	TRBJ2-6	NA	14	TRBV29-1	CSAGPSSGANVLTF	TGCAGCGCTGGACCTTCAAGCGGGGCCAACGTCCTGACTTTC
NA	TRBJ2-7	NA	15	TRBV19	CASSISGGTHYEQYF	TGTGCCAGTAGTATTTCAGGCGGGACGCACTACGAGCAGTACTTC
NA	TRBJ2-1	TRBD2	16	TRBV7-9	CASSLGARDYYNEQFF	TGTGCCAGCAGCCTAGGGGCCCGGGACTACTACAATGAGCAGTTCTTC
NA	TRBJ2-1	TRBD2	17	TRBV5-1	CASSPLLTSGRFNEQFF	TGCGCCAGCAGCCCATTACTTACTAGCGGGAGGTTTAATGAGCAGTTCTTC
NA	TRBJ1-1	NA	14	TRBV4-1	CASSQLLGFTEAFF	TGCGCCAGCAGCCAACTGCTTGGTTTCACTGAAGCTTTCTTT
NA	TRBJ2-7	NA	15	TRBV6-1	CASSEAGFGSDEQYF	TGTGCCAGCAGTGAAGCGGGTTTCGGGTCCGACGAGCAGTACTTC
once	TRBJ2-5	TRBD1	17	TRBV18	CASSPQKFQGAEETQYF	TGTGCCAGCTCACCACAGAAGTTCCAGGGGGCAGAGGAGACCCAGTACTTC
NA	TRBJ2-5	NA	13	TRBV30	CAWSVRNQETQYF	TGTGCCTGGAGTGTCAGGAACCAAGAGACCCAGTACTTC
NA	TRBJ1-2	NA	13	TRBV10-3	CATTFQGVYGYTF	TGTGCCACCACCTTTCAGGGCGTCTATGGCTACACCTTC
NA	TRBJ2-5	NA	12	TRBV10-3	CAISLAQETQYF	TGTGCCATCAGCCTAGCCCAAGAGACCCAGTACTTC
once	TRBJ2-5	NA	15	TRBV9	CASSLTQGSGETQYF	TGTGCCAGCAGCCTGACTCAGGGCAGCGGGGAGACCCAGTACTTC